Below, one T cell receptor beta chain is given with its context. Amplification used 60 Vbeta primers and 13 Jbeta primers. Produced via immunoSEQ multiplex PCR; TCRdb's table is partial and in-frame only. The sample holds about 210,000 clones, around 80% seen once. CDR3 length: 14 amino acids. V was trimmed by 6 bases and J by 7 bases, leaving 19 bases between them. The germline gives CDR1 MNHEY, CDR2 SMNVEV (reference sequence). The data belong to a study of cytomegalovirus exposure and HLA in healthy donors. When sampled, the donors appeared nominally healthy, though they likely had unrecorded immune exposures.

This chain joins TRBV27 and TRBJ2-7, with D possibly matching TRBD2 (6 bases). The sample taken for sequencing was PBMCs. The clonotype originates from a man in his forties or fifties in good health and CMV-seropositive. The CDR3 DNA reads as TGTGCCAGCAGGCGGGACGTAGGATCGGGGGAGCAGTACGTC. Translated: CASRRDVGSGEQYV.